This T cell receptor (beta chain) was documented in a study of cytomegalovirus exposure and HLA in healthy donors. PCR employed 60 Vbeta and 13 Jbeta primers. Sequencing was performed with immunoSEQ multiplex PCR; in TCRdb, only in-frame clones are kept and a portion is missing. The sample has around 99,000 clones, around 77% seen once; the top ten hold roughly 3%. The germline V and J ends were trimmed by 6 bases and 0 bases, with 16 bases remaining between them. This CDR3 region has 16 residues. Germline CDR1 reads MNHNY; CDR2 reads SVGAGI (reference sequence). This clonotype was sampled from a man aged 40-49 years in good health and CMV-seronegative. The sequencing sample was made of PBMCs. V and J are TRBV6-6 and TRBJ2-3, with D possibly TRBD2 on 6 matching bases. The CDR3 DNA reads as TGTGCCAGCAGCCGTCCCGGGGGTACTAGCACAGATACGCAGTATTTT. Translating gives CASSRPGGTSTDTQYF.